What follows is one T cell receptor (beta chain) and its context. Its target is unknown. The CDR3 covers 13 residues. Germline V gene sequence: CDR1 LNHDA, CDR2 SQIVND (reference sequence). Trimming shortened V by 3 bases and J by 4 bases, and 9 bases separated the two germline ends. The entry originates in a study of blood T cell dynamics during melanoma immunotherapy. The overall study: Patients with metastatic melanoma got pembrolizumab or nivolumab-ipilimumab as first-line care.

Time point noted: week 3, after first cycle of checkpoint inhibitor. Sampling occurred pretreatment (T0) and at week 3 (W3), after cycle one of checkpoint blockade. Generated by immunoSEQ multiplex PCR, the TCRdb table keeps only in-frame clones and is missing some. Of almost 15,000 clones detected, around nine tenths appear once; the ten largest clones hold approximately 0.89%. Study-level findings and limits: Clones driving repertoire changes may be melanoma-specific or general immune activation. At W3, later disease-control patients showed bifurcated PBMC repertoire changes, unlike progressors.

The TCR comes from a human donor with melanoma. This chain uses TRBV19 with TRBJ1-2, with D possibly matching TRBD1 (5 bases). This material consisted of blood, taken from a patient treated with checkpoint blockade. CDR3: CASSIDRSYGYTF. CDR3 in DNA: TGTGCCAGTAGTATCGACAGATCCTATGGCTACACCTTC.